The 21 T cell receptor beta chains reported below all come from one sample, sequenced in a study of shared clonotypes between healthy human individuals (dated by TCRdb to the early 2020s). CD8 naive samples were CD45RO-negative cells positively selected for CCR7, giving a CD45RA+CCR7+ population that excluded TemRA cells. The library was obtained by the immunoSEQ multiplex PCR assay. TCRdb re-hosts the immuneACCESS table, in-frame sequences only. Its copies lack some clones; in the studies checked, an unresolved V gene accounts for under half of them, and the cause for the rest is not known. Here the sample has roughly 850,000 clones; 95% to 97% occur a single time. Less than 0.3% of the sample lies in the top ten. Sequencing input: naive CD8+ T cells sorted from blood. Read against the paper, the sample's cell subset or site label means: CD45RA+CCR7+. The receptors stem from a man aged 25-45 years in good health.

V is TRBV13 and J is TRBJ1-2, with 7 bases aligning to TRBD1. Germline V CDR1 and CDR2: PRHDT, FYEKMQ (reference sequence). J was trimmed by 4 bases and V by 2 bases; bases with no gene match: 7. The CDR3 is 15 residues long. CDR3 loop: CASSLKGGQAYGYTF. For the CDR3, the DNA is TGTGCCAGCAGCTTAAAAGGAGGACAGGCCTATGGCTACACCTTC.

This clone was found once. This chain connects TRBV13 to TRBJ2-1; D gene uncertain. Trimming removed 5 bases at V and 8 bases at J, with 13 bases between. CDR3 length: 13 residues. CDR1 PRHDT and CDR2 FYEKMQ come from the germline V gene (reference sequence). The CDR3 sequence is CASSPDPGDEQFF. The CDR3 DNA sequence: TGTGCCAGCAGCCCCGACCCAGGCGATGAGCAGTTCTTC. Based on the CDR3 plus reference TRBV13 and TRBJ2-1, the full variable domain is AAGVIQSPRHLIKEKRETATLKCYPIPRHDTVYWYQQGPGQDPQFLISFYEKMQSDKGSIPDRFSAQQFSDYHSELNMSSLELGDSALYFCASSPDPGDEQFFGPGTRLTVL.

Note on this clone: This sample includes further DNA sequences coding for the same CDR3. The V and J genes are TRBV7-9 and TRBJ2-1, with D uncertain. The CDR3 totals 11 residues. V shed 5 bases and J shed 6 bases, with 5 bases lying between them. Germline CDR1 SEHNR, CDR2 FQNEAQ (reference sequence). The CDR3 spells CASSPSNEQFF. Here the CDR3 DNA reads TGTGCCAGCAGCCCAAGCAATGAGCAGTTCTTC.

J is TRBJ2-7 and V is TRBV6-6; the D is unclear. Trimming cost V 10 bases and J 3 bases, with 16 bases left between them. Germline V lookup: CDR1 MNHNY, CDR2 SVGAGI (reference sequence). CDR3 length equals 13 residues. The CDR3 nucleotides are TGTGCCATCCAGACCTCTACCTACTACGAGCAGTACTTC. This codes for CAIQTSTYYEQYF.

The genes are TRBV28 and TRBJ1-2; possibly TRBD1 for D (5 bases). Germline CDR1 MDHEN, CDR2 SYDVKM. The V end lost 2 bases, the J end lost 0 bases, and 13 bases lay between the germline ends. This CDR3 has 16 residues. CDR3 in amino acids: CASSLVPGPANYGYTF. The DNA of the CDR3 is TGTGCCAGCAGTTTAGTTCCGGGGCCTGCTAACTATGGCTACACCTTC.

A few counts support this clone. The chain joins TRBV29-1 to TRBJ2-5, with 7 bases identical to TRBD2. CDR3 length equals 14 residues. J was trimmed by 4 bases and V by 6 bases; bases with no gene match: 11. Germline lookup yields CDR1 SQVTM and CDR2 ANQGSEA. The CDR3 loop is CSVPRREGPETQYF. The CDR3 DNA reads TGCAGCGTACCTAGGAGGGAGGGCCCAGAGACCCAGTACTTC.

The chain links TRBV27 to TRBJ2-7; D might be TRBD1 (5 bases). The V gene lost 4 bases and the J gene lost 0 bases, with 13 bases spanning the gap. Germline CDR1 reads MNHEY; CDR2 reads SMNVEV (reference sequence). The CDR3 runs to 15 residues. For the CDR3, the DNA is TGTGCCAGCAGTTATAAGGGGCTCCACTCCTACGAGCAGTACTTC. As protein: CASSYKGLHSYEQYF.

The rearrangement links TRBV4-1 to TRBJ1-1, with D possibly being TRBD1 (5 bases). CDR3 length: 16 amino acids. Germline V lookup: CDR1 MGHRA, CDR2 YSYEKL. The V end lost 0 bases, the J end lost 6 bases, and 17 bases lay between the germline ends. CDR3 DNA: TGCGCCAGCAGCCAAGAGGGGCAGGTCTTGGGCGCTGAAGCTTTCTTT. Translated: CASSQEGQVLGAEAFF.

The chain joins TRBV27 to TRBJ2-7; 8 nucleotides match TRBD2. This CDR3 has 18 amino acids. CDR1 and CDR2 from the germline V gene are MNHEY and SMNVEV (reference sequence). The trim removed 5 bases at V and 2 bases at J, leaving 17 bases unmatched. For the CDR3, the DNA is TGTGCCAGCAGTACCAATCTACCTCCAGCGGGAGCCCCCTACGAGCAGTACTTC. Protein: CASSTNLPPAGAPYEQYF.

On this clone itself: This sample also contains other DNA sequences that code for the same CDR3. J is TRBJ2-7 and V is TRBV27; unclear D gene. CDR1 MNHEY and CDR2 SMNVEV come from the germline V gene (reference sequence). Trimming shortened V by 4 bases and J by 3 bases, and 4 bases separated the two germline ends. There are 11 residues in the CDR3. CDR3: CASSSLYEQYF. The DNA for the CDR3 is TGTGCCAGCAGTTCTCTCTACGAGCAGTACTTC.

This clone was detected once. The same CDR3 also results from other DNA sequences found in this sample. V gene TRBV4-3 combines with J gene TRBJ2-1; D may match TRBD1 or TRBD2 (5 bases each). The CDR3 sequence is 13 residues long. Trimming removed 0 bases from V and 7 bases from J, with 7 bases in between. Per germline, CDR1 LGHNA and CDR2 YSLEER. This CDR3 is CASSQERGNEQFF. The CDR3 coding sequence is TGCGCCAGCAGCCAAGAGAGGGGAAATGAGCAGTTCTTC.

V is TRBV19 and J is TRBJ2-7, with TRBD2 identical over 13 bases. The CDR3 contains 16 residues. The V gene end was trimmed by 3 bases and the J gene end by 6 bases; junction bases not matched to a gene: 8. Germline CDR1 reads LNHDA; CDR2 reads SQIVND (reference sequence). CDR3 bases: TGTGCCAGTAGTATTCCACAACTAGCGGGAGGGGGCGAGCAGTACTTC. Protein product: CASSIPQLAGGGEQYF.

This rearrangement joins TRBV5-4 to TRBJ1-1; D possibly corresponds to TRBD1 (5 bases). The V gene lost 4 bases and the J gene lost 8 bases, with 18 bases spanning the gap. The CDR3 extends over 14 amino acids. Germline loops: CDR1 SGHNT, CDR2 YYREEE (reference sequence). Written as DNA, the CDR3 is TGTGCCAGCAGCCCACCAGGTCAGGGCGACGAAGCTTTCTTT. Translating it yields CASSPPGQGDEAFF.

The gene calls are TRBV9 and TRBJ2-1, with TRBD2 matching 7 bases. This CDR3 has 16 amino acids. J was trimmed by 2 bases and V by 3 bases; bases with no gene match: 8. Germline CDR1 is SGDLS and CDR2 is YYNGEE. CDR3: CASSGVAGPAYNEQFF. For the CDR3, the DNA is TGTGCCAGCAGCGGAGTAGCGGGCCCTGCCTACAATGAGCAGTTCTTC.

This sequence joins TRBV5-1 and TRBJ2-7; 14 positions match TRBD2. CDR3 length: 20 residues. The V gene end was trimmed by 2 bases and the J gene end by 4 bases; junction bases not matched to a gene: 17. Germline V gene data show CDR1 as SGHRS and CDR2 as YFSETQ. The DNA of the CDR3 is TGCGCCAGCAGCTTTCCTCCGGGACTAGCGGGAGACGGTCGACTATACGAGCAGTACTTC. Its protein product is CASSFPPGLAGDGRLYEQYF.

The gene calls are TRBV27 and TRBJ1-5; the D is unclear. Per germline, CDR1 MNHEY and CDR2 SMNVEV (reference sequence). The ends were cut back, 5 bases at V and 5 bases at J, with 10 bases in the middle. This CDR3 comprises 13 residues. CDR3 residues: CASSPSSDQPQHF. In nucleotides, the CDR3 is TGTGCCAGCAGTCCCTCCTCAGATCAGCCCCAGCATTTT.

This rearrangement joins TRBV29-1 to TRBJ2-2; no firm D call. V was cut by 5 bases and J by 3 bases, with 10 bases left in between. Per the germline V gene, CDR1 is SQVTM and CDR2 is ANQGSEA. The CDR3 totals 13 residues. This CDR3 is CSVCQPHTGELFF. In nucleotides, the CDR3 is TGCAGCGTTTGTCAACCACACACCGGGGAGCTGTTTTTT.

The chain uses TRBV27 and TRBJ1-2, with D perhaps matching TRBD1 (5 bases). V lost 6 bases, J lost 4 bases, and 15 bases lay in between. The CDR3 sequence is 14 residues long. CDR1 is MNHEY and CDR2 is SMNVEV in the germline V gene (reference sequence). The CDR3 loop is CASSPPLGGYGYTF. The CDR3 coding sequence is TGTGCCAGCAGCCCTCCACTTGGGGGCTATGGCTACACCTTC.

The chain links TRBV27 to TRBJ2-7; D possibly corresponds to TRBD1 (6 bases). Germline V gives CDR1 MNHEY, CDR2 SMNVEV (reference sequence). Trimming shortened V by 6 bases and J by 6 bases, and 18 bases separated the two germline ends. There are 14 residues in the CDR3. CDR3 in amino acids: CASSFNNGGVEQYF. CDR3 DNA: TGTGCCAGCAGCTTTAATAATGGGGGCGTCGAGCAGTACTTC.

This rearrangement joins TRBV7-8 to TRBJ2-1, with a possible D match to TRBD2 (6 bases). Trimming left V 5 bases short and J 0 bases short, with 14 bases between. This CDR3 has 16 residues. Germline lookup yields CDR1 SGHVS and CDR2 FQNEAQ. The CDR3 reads CASSLSGTPSYNEQFF. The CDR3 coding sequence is TGTGCCAGCAGCCTCTCCGGGACTCCCTCCTACAATGAGCAGTTCTTC. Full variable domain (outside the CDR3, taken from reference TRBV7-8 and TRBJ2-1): GAGVSQSPRYKVAKRGQDVALRCDPISGHVSLFWYQQALGQGPEFLTYFQNEAQLDKSGLPSDRFFAERPEGSVSTLKIQRTQQEDSAVYLCASSLSGTPSYNEQFFGPGTRLTVL.

The CDR3 DNA reads as TGTGCCAGCAGCTTAACTAGCGGCAATGAGCAGTTCTTC. Its protein product is CASSLTSGNEQFF. The J gene is TRBJ2-1, the V gene TRBV5-4; 8 positions match TRBD2. CDR3 length: 13 amino acids. With V trimmed by 2 bases and J by 6 bases, 1 base remained unmatched. Germline CDR1 SGHNT, CDR2 YYREEE (reference sequence).